The rows below give T cell receptor beta chains drawn from one sample of a study of blood T cell repertoires in COVID-19. The data were produced by immunoSEQ multiplex PCR, yet TCRdb's version contains in-frame clones alone and is incomplete. The sample holds 45,000 to 70,000 clones, about four fifths seen once. Specimen: peripheral blood. The receptors here all came from an elderly woman with acute or convalescent COVID-19. The CDR3 runs from the conserved cysteine through the conserved F or W. Fields, in order: V gene, clone size, D gene, J gene, CDR3 protein, CDR3 DNA. A D gene is named only where the DNA matches it firmly. Clone size is given for some rows only: seen once, a few or many times, or a class if the clone is expanded.

V gene: TRBV28
clone size: .
D gene: TRBD1
J gene: TRBJ2-5
CDR3 protein: CASRTGTARGETQYF
CDR3 DNA: TGTGCCAGCAGGACCGGGACAGCAAGGGGAGAGACCCAGTACTTC

V gene: TRBV3-1/TRBV3-2
clone size: .
D gene: .
J gene: TRBJ2-2
CDR3 protein: CASSQAVPGELFF
CDR3 DNA: TGTGCCAGCAGCCAAGCGGTTCCCGGGGAGCTGTTTTTT

V gene: TRBV4-1
clone size: .
D gene: .
J gene: TRBJ2-3
CDR3 protein: CASSQETPSWGLTDTQYF
CDR3 DNA: TGCGCCAGCAGCCAAGAAACCCCTAGTTGGGGCCTCACAGATACGCAGTATTTT

V gene: TRBV12-3/TRBV12-4
clone size: .
D gene: .
J gene: TRBJ1-4
CDR3 protein: CASSPGQKLFF
CDR3 DNA: TGTGCCAGCAGTCCCGGTCAAAAACTGTTTTTT

V gene: TRBV16
clone size: .
D gene: TRBD2
J gene: TRBJ2-3
CDR3 protein: CASSLLAGVSDTQYF
CDR3 DNA: TGTGCCAGCAGCCTCCTAGCGGGAGTCTCAGATACGCAGTATTTT

V gene: TRBV5-5
clone size: .
D gene: .
J gene: TRBJ1-4
CDR3 protein: CASSLASEKLFF
CDR3 DNA: TGTGCCAGCAGCTTGGCGAGTGAAAAACTGTTTTTT

V gene: TRBV10-2
clone size: many
D gene: .
J gene: TRBJ1-6
CDR3 protein: CASSEADRSDSPLHF
CDR3 DNA: TGCGCCAGCAGTGAAGCGGACAGATCAGACTCACCCCTCCACTTT

V gene: TRBV28
clone size: .
D gene: TRBD2
J gene: TRBJ2-3
CDR3 protein: CASRSGGAKDTQYF
CDR3 DNA: TGTGCCAGCCGAAGCGGGGGGGCGAAAGATACGCAGTATTTT

V gene: TRBV20-1
clone size: .
D gene: .
J gene: TRBJ1-6
CDR3 protein: CSASISQDNSPLHF
CDR3 DNA: TGCAGTGCTAGTATCTCCCAGGATAATTCACCCCTCCACTTT

V gene: TRBV6-1
clone size: .
D gene: TRBD2
J gene: TRBJ2-5
CDR3 protein: CASSATPTSGVTWEETQYF
CDR3 DNA: TGTGCCAGCAGTGCAACGCCAACTAGCGGGGTCACTTGGGAAGAGACCCAGTACTTC

V gene: TRBV2
clone size: .
D gene: TRBD2
J gene: TRBJ2-7
CDR3 protein: CASKIDSGSAYEQYF
CDR3 DNA: TGTGCCAGCAAGATCGATAGCGGGAGCGCTTACGAGCAGTACTTC

V gene: TRBV28
clone size: .
D gene: .
J gene: TRBJ2-7
CDR3 protein: CASRSGHSYEQYF
CDR3 DNA: TGTGCCAGCAGGTCAGGACACTCCTACGAGCAGTACTTC

V gene: TRBV4-1
clone size: once
D gene: TRBD2
J gene: TRBJ2-1
CDR3 protein: CASSQEAGGAFRVFF
CDR3 DNA: TGCGCCAGCAGCCAAGAGGCCGGGGGGGCGTTCCGGGTGTTCTTC

V gene: TRBV5-1
clone size: .
D gene: TRBD1
J gene: TRBJ2-7
CDR3 protein: CASSTLTGVEGEQYF
CDR3 DNA: TGCGCCAGCAGCACTCTGACAGGGGTGGAGGGCGAGCAGTACTTC

V gene: TRBV7-2
clone size: .
D gene: TRBD2
J gene: TRBJ2-3
CDR3 protein: CASSISGGAPPDTQYF
CDR3 DNA: TGTGCCAGCAGCATTAGCGGGGGGGCCCCCCCAGATACGCAGTATTTT

V gene: TRBV5-4
clone size: .
D gene: .
J gene: TRBJ1-5
CDR3 protein: CASSLQGNQPQHF
CDR3 DNA: TGTGCCAGCAGCTTGCAGGGGAATCAGCCCCAGCATTTT

V gene: TRBV4-1
clone size: .
D gene: TRBD1
J gene: TRBJ1-3
CDR3 protein: CASSPREGAAGNTIYF
CDR3 DNA: TGCGCCAGCAGCCCCCGGGAGGGGGCGGCTGGAAACACCATATATTTT

V gene: TRBV14
clone size: .
D gene: .
J gene: TRBJ2-5
CDR3 protein: CASSQDPWTAKYQETQYF
CDR3 DNA: TGTGCCAGCAGCCAAGACCCTTGGACAGCAAAGTACCAAGAGACCCAGTACTTC

V gene: TRBV7-9
clone size: few
D gene: .
J gene: TRBJ2-3
CDR3 protein: CASSLSSTDTQYF
CDR3 DNA: TGTGCCAGCAGCTTGTCTAGCACAGATACGCAGTATTTT

V gene: TRBV2
clone size: .
D gene: TRBD1
J gene: TRBJ2-1
CDR3 protein: CASSADRGQGKSEQFF
CDR3 DNA: TGTGCCAGCAGCGCCGACAGGGGACAAGGGAAGAGTGAGCAGTTCTTC

V gene: TRBV2
clone size: .
D gene: TRBD1
J gene: TRBJ1-5
CDR3 protein: CASRSHRGKGNQPQHF
CDR3 DNA: TGTGCCAGCAGGTCACACAGGGGAAAGGGCAATCAGCCCCAGCATTTT

V gene: TRBV12-5
clone size: .
D gene: .
J gene: TRBJ2-1
CDR3 protein: CASSHSLGLGNEQFF
CDR3 DNA: TGTGCTAGTTCCCATTCGTTGGGGCTAGGCAATGAGCAGTTCTTC

V gene: TRBV11-3
clone size: few
D gene: .
J gene: TRBJ1-1
CDR3 protein: CASSLARGGRTEAFF
CDR3 DNA: TGTGCCAGCAGCTTAGCGAGGGGGGGGCGGACTGAAGCTTTCTTT

V gene: TRBV5-5
clone size: once
D gene: TRBD2
J gene: TRBJ2-2
CDR3 protein: CASSLIAGVNTGELFF
CDR3 DNA: TGTGCCAGCAGCTTGATCGCGGGGGTGAACACCGGGGAGCTGTTTTTT

V gene: TRBV3-1/TRBV3-2
clone size: .
D gene: .
J gene: TRBJ2-7
CDR3 protein: CASSHRGNEQYF
CDR3 DNA: TGTGCCAGCAGCCATAGGGGCAACGAGCAGTACTTC

V gene: TRBV2
clone size: .
D gene: TRBD1
J gene: TRBJ1-4
CDR3 protein: CASRRGPATNEKLFF
CDR3 DNA: TGTGCCAGCAGAAGGGGGCCCGCAACTAATGAAAAACTGTTTTTT

V gene: TRBV19
clone size: .
D gene: .
J gene: TRBJ1-2
CDR3 protein: CASTYEANYGYTF
CDR3 DNA: TGTGCCAGTACATACGAGGCTAACTATGGCTACACCTTC